These T cell receptor beta chains were read from a single sample in a study of cytomegalovirus exposure and HLA in healthy donors. The repertoire was sequenced with immunoSEQ multiplex PCR; TCRdb's copy has only in-frame clones and lacks some. The table includes roughly 120,000 clones, 81% detected once. The specimen was PBMCs. The receptors derive from a woman aged 30 to 39 in good health and CMV-seronegative. Each CDR3 is given with its conserved first and last residue. The D gene is left open where the match is weak. Size tells how often a clone was seen (once, few, many) or the class of an expanded clone, and some rows leave it out.

j_gene	d_gene	v_gene	abundance	CDR3nt	CDR3aa
TRBJ2-7	TRBD1	TRBV7-9	-	TGTGCCAGCAGCCGAATTTCCCCAACAGGGACAGCCTACGAGCAGTACTTC	CASSRISPTGTAYEQYF
TRBJ2-7	-	TRBV4-1	-	TGCGCCAGCAGCCACGGAACTAGCTCCTACGAGCAGTACTTC	CASSHGTSSYEQYF
TRBJ2-1	TRBD1	TRBV5-1	-	TGCGCCAGCAGCTTGGACAGGGGGCAAACAAGAGTCTTC	CASSLDRGQTRVF
TRBJ1-4	-	TRBV4-1	-	TGCGCCAGCAGCCAAGAGGCCGGGGGAGGTGGTGAAAAACTGTTTTTT	CASSQEAGGGGEKLFF
TRBJ2-7	TRBD2	TRBV19	once	TGTGCCAGTAGTAGGAGTCCGTTTAGCGGGGAGTCCTACGAGCAGTACTTC	CASSRSPFSGESYEQYF
TRBJ2-2	-	TRBV11-2	-	TGTGCCAGCAGCTTAGTTGGGCGGCTAGCGAGGACCGGGGAGCTGTTTTTT	CASSLVGRLARTGELFF
TRBJ2-7	TRBD2	TRBV5-5	-	TGTGCCAGCAGCCCCCTTGGTGGTAGCGGGAACTACGAGCAGTACTTC	CASSPLGGSGNYEQYF
TRBJ2-3	TRBD2	TRBV28	-	TGTGCCAGCAGTTTAGGGTCCCGGCCCGGCGGGAGGAGCACAGATACGCAGTATTTT	CASSLGSRPGGRSTDTQYF
TRBJ2-5	TRBD2	TRBV6-4	-	TGTGCCAGCAGCCTAGGGAGCGGGAGTGGGGAGACCCAGTACTTC	CASSLGSGSGETQYF
TRBJ1-3	TRBD1	TRBV28	-	TGTGCCAGCAGTTCGGCCGGGACAGGGCCAGGAAACACCATATATTTT	CASSSAGTGPGNTIYF
TRBJ1-2	TRBD1	TRBV19	-	TGTGCCAGTAGTAGCCAAAGCGCGGACAGGGGATATGGCTACACCTTC	CASSSQSADRGYGYTF
TRBJ2-5	TRBD1	TRBV19	-	TGTGCCAGTAGCTCCAACCTCCCGGGACAGGGGATGGAGACCCAGTACTTC	CASSSNLPGQGMETQYF
TRBJ1-2	-	TRBV5-4	-	TGTGCCAGCAGCCCTACTGTGGACTATGGCTACACCTTC	CASSPTVDYGYTF
TRBJ2-3	-	TRBV7-9	-	TGTGCCAGCAGCCCTACCACAGATACGCAGTATTTT	CASSPTTDTQYF